The clone carrying this T cell receptor (beta chain) was recorded at least ten times. The antigen remains undetermined. Germline V gives CDR1 MNHEY, CDR2 SVGAGI. Between the trimmed V and J ends, which lost 4 bases and 2 bases, there was a span of 7 bases. This CDR3 contains 13 residues. This specimen comes from a study of T cells after yellow fever vaccination. Study in general: Preparation used SMART-Seq v4 Ultra Low Input for the low-cell-number fractions. Overall study results and limits: A secondary response was less intense yet reached its peak sooner, at day 5 versus 15. Booster sampling recovered most clones from primary vaccination (approximately 96% CD4, approximately 90% CD8).

TCRdb redid the calling of the 5' RACE reads with MiXCR, one entry per CDR3 protein. Of some 120,000 distinct CDR3 sequences in the sample, about 7.4% were seen once. Source: CD4+ T cells sorted from PBMCs, taken more than 8 days after the first yellow fever vaccination. The receptor was derived from a man younger than 35 who received the YFV17D yellow fever vaccine. The rearrangement joins TRBV6-5 to TRBJ2-3; possible D gene TRBD2, 5 bases. The CDR3 sequence: CASSSDSTDTQYF. DNA for the CDR3: TGTGCCAGCAGTTCGGACTCCACAGATACGCAGTATTTT.